The 29 T cell receptor beta chains below were found in one sample sequenced in a study of blood T cell repertoires in COVID-19. Profiled with immunoSEQ multiplex PCR; TCRdb holds only in-frame clones, not every one. The data contain around 190,000 clones, 81% of them singletons. The sample was peripheral blood. Source of these receptors: a woman between 40 and 55 years old with COVID-19, enrolled during active disease.

The gene calls are TRBV6-2 or TRBV6-3 and TRBJ1-4, with 9 nucleotides matching TRBD1. The germline CDR1 and CDR2 sequences are MNHEY and SVGEGT. J was trimmed by 4 bases and V by 6 bases; bases with no gene match: 15. There are 18 residues in the CDR3. The CDR3 here is CASSRVITGGDGNEKLFF. The CDR3 nucleotides read TGTGCCAGCAGCCGCGTTATTACAGGGGGCGATGGTAATGAAAAACTGTTTTTT.

This chain connects TRBV2 to TRBJ2-7; perhaps TRBD1 as D (5 bases). The CDR3 is 13 amino acids. The germline gives CDR1 SNHLY, CDR2 FYNNEI. Trimming took off 7 bases at V and 7 bases at J, with 17 bases between the two ends. This chain's CDR3 is CASTRTRDGEQYV. CDR3 coding DNA: TGTGCCAGCACCCGGACAAGGGATGGGGAGCAGTACGTC.

This clone was observed a single time. The chain couples TRBV5-1 to TRBJ1-1; D remains ambiguous. V lost 0 bases and J 1 base, leaving 13 bases between the germline ends. The CDR3 consists of 16 residues. Germline-derived CDR1 and CDR2 are SGHRS and YFSETQ. The CDR3 loop reads CASSLGPAGQNTEAFF. As DNA, the CDR3 is TGCGCCAGCAGCTTGGGACCCGCAGGCCAGAACACTGAAGCTTTCTTT.

This clone was recorded once. J is TRBJ1-2 and V is TRBV12-3 or TRBV12-4; 7 bases match TRBD1. The CDR3 covers 11 residues. V was pared by 4 bases and J by 7 bases, with 0 bases of the junction left unmatched. The chain's CDR3 is CASSSGGGYTF. CDR3 sequence (DNA): TGTGCCAGCAGTTCAGGGGGTGGCTACACCTTC.

The rearrangement uses TRBV15 and TRBJ2-5; D not resolved. Germline CDR1 and CDR2: LNHNV and YYDKDF (reference sequence). There are 19 residues in the CDR3. V lost 0 bases to trimming and J lost 9 bases, with 29 bases between them. CDR3 DNA sequence: TGTGCCACCAGCAGAGATCTCCCCCTTGGGCTGGGCACCAATGGGCCCCAGTACTTC. Translating it yields CATSRDLPLGLGTNGPQYF.

The CDR3: CASSQTSSNDEQFF. In nucleotides, the CDR3 is TGTGCCAGCAGCCAGACTAGTTCCAACGATGAGCAGTTCTTC. The chain is built from TRBV2 and TRBJ2-1, with D possibly matching TRBD2 (6 bases). The CDR3 totals 14 residues. CDR1 is SNHLY, CDR2 FYNNEI, per germline. Deletions cut 6 bases from V and 8 bases from J, with 17 bases between.

As to this clone: In the same sample, other DNA sequences code for this CDR3. The V and J genes are TRBV28 and TRBJ1-1, with 9 bases matching TRBD1. Per the germline V gene, CDR1 is MDHEN and CDR2 is SYDVKM. With 6 bases clipped from V and 5 bases from J, the junction kept 4 bases outside the gene matches. CDR3 length: 13 residues. In DNA form, the CDR3 reads TGTGCCAGCAGAGGACAGGGGAGGACTGAAGCTTTCTTT. Protein: CASRGQGRTEAFF.

This chain connects TRBV21-1 to TRBJ2-5; TRBD2, as called in the table, went unchecked against the DNA. TRBV21-1 is reported as a pseudogene. The CDR3 is 14 residues long. CDR3 amino acids: CASSPEGGEETQYF. The DNA of the CDR3 is TGTGCCAGCAGCCCCGAGGGAGGAGAAGAGACCCAGTACTTC.

This clone was seen a few times. The chain joins TRBV3-1 (or the pseudogene TRBV3-2) to TRBJ1-1, with TRBD1 as a possible D gene (6 bases). Germline V CDR1 and CDR2: LGHDT, YNNKEL (reference sequence). The V end was cut by 0 bases, the J end by 11 bases, with 16 bases between. The CDR3 is 14 residues long. Written as DNA, the CDR3 is TGTGCCAGCAGCCAAGATATCGGGCAGGGGAATGCTTTCTTT. Its translation: CASSQDIGQGNAFF.

The chain couples TRBV15 to TRBJ1-3; D not certain. CDR1 LNHNV and CDR2 YYDKDF come from the germline V gene (reference sequence). V lost 0 bases, J lost 2 bases, and 8 bases lay in between. This CDR3 has 15 amino acids. The CDR3, as DNA: TGTGCCACCAGCAGAGAATCCGCGACTGGAAACACCATATATTTT. It translates to CATSRESATGNTIYF. Together with reference TRBV15 and TRBJ1-3, the CDR3 gives the full variable domain: DAMVIQNPRYQVTQFGKPVTLSCSQTLNHNVMYWYQQKSSQAPKLLFHYYDKDFNNEADTPDNFQSRRPNTSFCFLDIRSPGLGDTAMYLCATSRESATGNTIYFGEGSWLTVV.

This chain uses TRBV28 with TRBJ2-5; D is perhaps TRBD2 (6 bases). The CDR3 is made up of 15 amino acids. Trimming removed 6 bases at V and 5 bases at J, with 19 bases between. Germline V CDR1 and CDR2: MDHEN, SYDVKM. The CDR3 DNA reads TGTGCCAGCAGCCCCACGGGGGTAGCGGATGAGACCCAGTACTTC. Its translation is CASSPTGVADETQYF.

This clone has a single count. The rearrangement joins TRBV2 to TRBJ2-3, with TRBD1 identical over 8 bases. The CDR3 has 14 amino acids. Germline CDR1 is SNHLY and CDR2 is FYNNEI. Losses at the gene ends were 7 bases for V and 2 bases for J; bases not matched to a gene: 5. The chain's CDR3 is CASTSGQVTDTQYF. CDR3 DNA: TGTGCCAGCACATCGGGACAGGTCACAGATACGCAGTATTTT.

This clone was counted only a few times. J is TRBJ2-5 and V is TRBV3-1 (or the pseudogene TRBV3-2), with D possibly matching TRBD2 (6 bases). The V end lost 4 bases, the J end lost 3 bases, and 9 bases lay between the germline ends. The CDR3 is made up of 13 amino acids. CDR1 is LGHDT, CDR2 YNNKEL, per germline (reference sequence). The CDR3 loop reads CASSRVAEETQYF. The CDR3 DNA is TGTGCCAGCAGCCGGGTAGCGGAAGAGACCCAGTACTTC.

The rearrangement joins TRBV10-2 to TRBJ2-7; 9 bases line up with TRBD1. The CDR3 loop spans 16 amino acids. CDR1 WSHSY and CDR2 SAAADI come from the germline V gene. The V segment lost 6 bases and the J segment 0 bases; nucleotides outside the gene matches: 9. The CDR3 is CASRAGTGGASYEQYV. In nucleotides, the CDR3 is TGCGCCAGCAGAGCGGGAACAGGGGGCGCCTCCTACGAGCAGTACGTC.

The chain employs TRBV7-9 and TRBJ2-1, with 11 positions matching TRBD2. This CDR3 spans 15 amino acids. Germline values: CDR1 SEHNR, CDR2 FQNEAQ (reference sequence). The V segment lost 5 bases and the J segment 7 bases; nucleotides outside the gene matches: 7. This CDR3 is CASSATSGINNEQFF. CDR3 in DNA: TGTGCCAGCAGCGCGACTAGCGGGATAAATAATGAGCAGTTCTTC.

J is TRBJ2-5 and V is TRBV11-1; perhaps TRBD2 as D (6 bases). Germline V gene sequence: CDR1 SGHAT, CDR2 FQDESV (reference sequence). This CDR3 region has 16 residues. Trimming took off 1 base at V and 1 base at J, with 13 bases between the two ends. CDR3 DNA: TGTGCCAGCAGCTTAGAGGTTTACGGGAGCCAAGAGACCCAGTACTTC. Translation gives CASSLEVYGSQETQYF. Looking up the rest from reference TRBV11-1 and TRBJ2-5 gives the full variable domain: EAEVAQSPRYKITEKSQAVAFWCDPISGHATLYWYRQILGQGPELLVQFQDESVVDDSQLPKDRFSAERLKGVDSTLKIQPAELGDSAMYLCASSLEVYGSQETQYFGPGTRLLVL.

V usage is TRBV3-1 (or the pseudogene TRBV3-2) and J usage is TRBJ2-7; D is unclear. The germline CDR1 and CDR2 sequences are LGHDT and YNNKEL (reference sequence). V gave up 0 bases and J gave up 3 bases, with 12 bases separating them. The CDR3 has 15 amino acids. The CDR3 protein is CASSQDSSILYEQYF. The CDR3 DNA follows: TGTGCCAGCAGCCAAGATAGTAGCATCCTCTACGAGCAGTACTTC.

This chain connects TRBV25-1 to TRBJ1-1; the D is unclear. Germline V gene sequence: CDR1 MGHDK, CDR2 SYGVNS. This CDR3 is 11 amino acids long. Trimming pared 4 bases from V and 8 bases from J, leaving 8 bases between. The CDR3 DNA follows: TGTGCCAGCAGTGTTTACGGGGAAGCTTTCTTT. It encodes CASSVYGEAFF.

In the case of this clone: Other DNA sequences from this sample encode an identical CDR3 as well. The chain has TRBV5-1 and TRBJ2-3; D is unclear. Germline-derived CDR1 and CDR2 are SGHRS and YFSETQ. The ends were cut back, 1 base at V and 1 base at J, with 7 bases in the middle. This CDR3 has 14 amino acids. The CDR3 coding sequence is TGCGCCAGCAGCTTGAGCGCAGGCACAGATACGCAGTATTTT. This translates into CASSLSAGTDTQYF.

The DNA for the CDR3 is TGTGCCTGGAGGGAGGGGCCCGTTCGAGAGACCCAGTACTTC. This encodes CAWREGPVRETQYF. The chain carries TRBV30 and TRBJ2-5; the D gene is possibly TRBD2 (6 bases). CDR1 and CDR2 from the germline V gene are GTSNPN and SVGIG (reference sequence). Trimming removed 3 bases from V and 4 bases from J, with 15 bases in between. This CDR3 region has 14 residues.

This chain joins TRBV6-5 and TRBJ1-1; D call uncertain. From germline, CDR1 is MNHEY and CDR2 SVGAGI. Trimming took off 0 bases at V and 8 bases at J, with 13 bases between the two ends. The CDR3 is 14 amino acids. The CDR3 DNA is TGTGCCAGCAGTTACTCCGGTAGGTCCGGGGAAGCTTTCTTT. Protein sequence: CASSYSGRSGEAFF.

In its sample, this clone was seen once. This chain links TRBV5-6 with TRBJ1-1, with D possibly TRBD1 on 5 matching bases. Germline V gene data show CDR1 as SGHDT and CDR2 as YYEEEE. The V end lost 1 base, the J end lost 3 bases, and 16 bases lay between the germline ends. The CDR3 spans 16 residues. CDR3 loop: CASSLWRRVLYTEAFF. The CDR3 DNA is TGTGCCAGCAGCTTGTGGCGCAGGGTTTTGTACACTGAAGCTTTCTTT.

The chain employs TRBV6-5 and TRBJ1-5, with D perhaps matching TRBD1 (5 bases). This CDR3 has 13 residues. Germline CDR1 is MNHEY and CDR2 is SVGAGI. V was shortened by 3 bases and J by 7 bases, with 10 bases between the two germline ends. The CDR3 reads CASSYGRGQPQHF. CDR3 sequence (DNA): TGTGCCAGCAGTTATGGAAGGGGACAGCCCCAGCATTTT.

This chain uses TRBV28 with TRBJ1-1; weak D call: TRBD1 (5 bases). The CDR3 sequence is 13 residues long. V shed 2 bases and J shed 3 bases, with 7 bases lying between them. Germline CDR1 reads MDHEN; CDR2 reads SYDVKM. The CDR3 sequence: CASSLAGYTEAFF. DNA of the CDR3: TGTGCCAGCAGTTTAGCAGGGTACACTGAAGCTTTCTTT.

V usage is TRBV25-1 and J usage is TRBJ1-1; the match to TRBD1 covers 8 bases. The CDR3 loop spans 15 amino acids. Germline V gene data show CDR1 as MGHDK and CDR2 as SYGVNS. Unmatched junction bases numbered 6, after V lost 5 bases and J lost 1 base. CDR3: CASSIPGTGNTEAFF. The CDR3 nucleotides are TGTGCCAGCAGTATCCCCGGGACAGGGAACACTGAAGCTTTCTTT.

The chain uses TRBV7-9 and TRBJ1-1; D possibly corresponds to TRBD1 (6 bases). V was shortened by 2 bases and J by 4 bases, with 14 bases between the two germline ends. The germline V gene encodes CDR1 SEHNR and CDR2 FQNEAQ (reference sequence). This CDR3 spans 15 amino acids. CDR3 loop: CASSLLSGGITEAFF. The DNA of the CDR3 is TGTGCCAGCAGCTTATTGAGCGGGGGCATCACTGAAGCTTTCTTT.

The rearrangement uses TRBV14 and TRBJ1-1; the D gene is possibly TRBD1 (6 bases). Trimming removed 0 bases from V and 4 bases from J, with 12 bases in between. Looked up from germline, CDR1 is SGHDN and CDR2 is FVKESK. CDR3 length equals 15 residues. The CDR3 loop is CASSQDWGPATEAFF. DNA of the CDR3: TGTGCCAGCAGCCAAGACTGGGGGCCCGCCACTGAAGCTTTCTTT. The whole variable domain, remainder taken from reference TRBV14 and TRBJ1-1, is EAGVTQFPSHSVIEKGQTVTLRCDPISGHDNLYWYRRVMGKEIKFLLHFVKESKQDESGMPNNRFLAERTGGTYSTLKVQPAELEDSGVYFCASSQDWGPATEAFFGQGTRLTVV.

This chain links TRBV5-1 with TRBJ1-3, with 7 bases identical to TRBD1. This CDR3 is 13 amino acids long. V lost 0 bases, J lost 7 bases, and 1 base stayed unmatched. CDR1 is SGHRS and CDR2 is YFSETQ in the germline V gene. Here the CDR3 DNA reads TGCGCCAGCAGCTTGGGCAGGGGGAACACCATATATTTT. This codes for CASSLGRGNTIYF.

This sequence joins TRBV7-6 and TRBJ1-1, with TRBD1 as a possible D gene (6 bases). V shed 5 bases and J shed 5 bases, with 15 bases lying between them. The germline gives CDR1 SGHVS, CDR2 FNYEAQ. The CDR3 has 14 residues. CDR3 residues: CASSANQGRTEAFF. The CDR3 DNA sequence: TGTGCCAGCAGCGCCAACCAGGGGCGGACTGAAGCTTTCTTT. Complete variable domain (other parts from reference TRBV7-6 and TRBJ1-1): GAGVSQSPRYKVTKRGQDVALRCDPISGHVSLYWYRQALGQGPEFLTYFNYEAQQDKSGLPNDRFSAERPEGSISTLTIQRTEQRDSAMYRCASSANQGRTEAFFGQGTRLTVV.